The 14 T cell receptor beta chains in this list originate from one sample, sequenced in a study of technical replicates of blood from several donors. The protocol was immunoSEQ multiplex PCR, while the TCRdb copy is restricted to in-frame clones and leaves out a portion. Here the sample spans over 80,000 clones, 95% to 96% being singletons. Sequencing used T cells isolated from PBMCs. All receptors come from a human donor in good health.

The chain has TRBV19 and TRBJ1-1, with unresolved D. Germline CDR1 is LNHDA and CDR2 is SQIVND (reference sequence). V gave up 3 bases and J gave up 6 bases, with 17 bases separating them. The CDR3 loop spans 15 amino acids. CDR3 DNA sequence: TGTGCCAGTAGTATTTTGAGGGCAACGTTCTCTGAAGCTTTCTTT. Protein: CASSILRATFSEAFF.

The chain has TRBV29-1 and TRBJ2-1; 8 nucleotides align to TRBD1. V lost 4 bases to trimming and J lost 4 bases; unmatched junction nucleotides: 0. The germline V gene encodes CDR1 SQVTM and CDR2 ANQGSEA. The CDR3 runs 12 residues. CDR3 coding DNA: TGCAGCGTTGGGGACAGGTACAATGAGCAGTTCTTC. Translated, it gives CSVGDRYNEQFF.

The chain carries TRBV30 and TRBJ2-3, with 9 bases lining up with TRBD2. The V gene end was trimmed by 3 bases and the J gene end by 6 bases; junction bases not matched to a gene: 7. The germline CDR1 and CDR2 sequences are GTSNPN and SVGIG (reference sequence). The CDR3 spans 14 residues. The CDR3 DNA follows: TGTGCCTGGAGCGGCGGGAGGGGGGTGGATACGCAGTATTTT. This sequence encodes CAWSGGRGVDTQYF.

The chain has TRBV10-3 and TRBJ2-1, with 11 bases that match TRBD2. The CDR3 runs to 16 residues. After removal of 5 bases from V and 7 bases from J, the junction contained 10 bases not matched to a gene. Per germline, CDR1 ENHRY and CDR2 SYGVKD. DNA for the CDR3: TGTGCCATCAGTCTGCCGGAGACTAGCGGGGATAATGAGCAGTTCTTC. Translated: CAISLPETSGDNEQFF.

The rearrangement joins TRBV7-8 to TRBJ2-7; TRBD1 matches at 7 bases. V shed 4 bases, J shed 2 bases, and the junction held 5 bases outside the gene matches. The CDR3 loop spans 14 amino acids. Germline CDR1 is SGHVS and CDR2 is FQNEAQ. CDR3 DNA: TGTGCCAGCAGCTCGACAGGGAGACCCTACGAGCAGTACTTC. Translated, it gives CASSSTGRPYEQYF. The full variable domain, completed using reference TRBV7-8 and TRBJ2-7, is GAGVSQSPRYKVAKRGQDVALRCDPISGHVSLFWYQQALGQGPEFLTYFQNEAQLDKSGLPSDRFFAERPEGSVSTLKIQRTQQEDSAVYLCASSSTGRPYEQYFGPGTRLTVT.

The chain links TRBV15 to TRBJ2-2; D perhaps matches TRBD2 (5 bases). Germline V CDR1 and CDR2: LNHNV, YYDKDF (reference sequence). The CDR3 totals 15 residues. V lost 5 bases and J lost 5, with 15 bases in between. The CDR3 DNA reads TGTGCCACCAGCGAACCTTCTCCGGGGACCGGGGAGCTGTTTTTT. This translates into CATSEPSPGTGELFF.

V is TRBV18 and J is TRBJ2-3; 9 positions match TRBD2. The CDR3 is 16 amino acids. Germline values: CDR1 KGHSH, CDR2 LQKENI. Trimming at V came to 5 bases and at J to 1 base, leaving 7 bases not matched to a gene. The CDR3 DNA reads TGTGCCAGCTCATTCGCGGGAGGGCCGGGCACAGATACGCAGTATTTT. Amino acids: CASSFAGGPGTDTQYF.

The chain uses TRBV6-4 and TRBJ1-2; unclear D gene. Germline V gives CDR1 MRHNA, CDR2 SNTAGT. CDR3 size: 14 residues. Trimming left V 6 bases short and J 2 bases short, with 13 bases between. The CDR3 reads CASSPTGENYGYTF. CDR3 nucleotide sequence: TGTGCCAGCAGCCCGACCGGGGAAAACTATGGCTACACCTTC.

The rearrangement links TRBV27 to TRBJ1-5, with 10 positions matching TRBD1. CDR3 size: 15 residues. Germline trimming cut 6 bases from V and 6 bases from J; bases unmatched to any gene: 8. Germline CDR1 and CDR2: MNHEY and SMNVEV (reference sequence). The chain's CDR3 is CASRTGTGVSQPQHF. The DNA for the CDR3 is TGTGCCAGCAGAACCGGGACAGGGGTAAGTCAGCCCCAGCATTTT.

The chain carries TRBV2 and TRBJ1-2; TRBD1 aligns across 12 bases. The CDR3 has 12 amino acids. V was clipped by 6 bases and J by 8 bases; unmatched bases: 1. Per the germline V gene, CDR1 is SNHLY and CDR2 is FYNNEI. The CDR3 here is CASRGQGAGYTF. The CDR3 coding sequence is TGTGCCAGCAGGGGACAGGGGGCGGGCTACACCTTC.

The rearrangement joins TRBV21-1 to TRBJ1-4; the D call TRBD1 from the table was never checked on the DNA. TRBV21-1 counts as a pseudogene. The CDR3 extends over 14 amino acids. This chain's CDR3 is CASSNAGGNEKLFF. CDR3 DNA sequence: TGTGCCAGCAGCAACGCAGGGGGTAATGAAAAACTGTTTTTT.

A single count supports this clone. The chain couples TRBV27 to TRBJ2-3; 11 nucleotides match TRBD2. Germline V gene lookup returns CDR1 MNHEY and CDR2 SMNVEV (reference sequence). The junction had 6 bases not matched to a gene; V was cut back by 8 bases and J by 5 bases. This CDR3 is built from 14 residues. This CDR3 reads CASYTSGSLDTQYF. CDR3 nucleotide sequence: TGTGCCAGCTACACTAGCGGGAGTCTAGATACGCAGTATTTT.

The count of this clone is one. Sequence at one end of the junction differs from germline and may be a read error. This chain uses TRBV11-3 with TRBJ2-3; D possibly corresponds to TRBD2 (5 bases). This CDR3 has 14 amino acids. Germline V gene sequence: CDR1 SGHNT, CDR2 YENEEA. DNA for the CDR3: TGTGCCAGCAGTTTAGTAGGGAGCGCAGATACGCAGTATTTT. This gives the protein CASSLVGSADTQYF.

This chain links TRBV5-1 with TRBJ2-1; 7 positions match TRBD2. With 2 bases clipped from V and 7 bases from J, the junction kept 6 bases outside the gene matches. This CDR3 region has 14 residues. The germline V gene has CDR1 SGHRS and CDR2 YFSETQ. CDR3 sequence: CASSFFREVNEQFF. DNA of the CDR3: TGCGCCAGCAGCTTCTTCCGGGAGGTAAATGAGCAGTTCTTC. The variable domain in full, with the rest retrieved from reference TRBV5-1 and TRBJ2-1, is KAGVTQTPRYLIKTRGQQVTLSCSPISGHRSVSWYQQTPGQGLQFLFEYFSETQRNKGNFPGRFSGRQFSNSRSEMNVSTLELGDSALYLCASSFFREVNEQFFGPGTRLTVL.